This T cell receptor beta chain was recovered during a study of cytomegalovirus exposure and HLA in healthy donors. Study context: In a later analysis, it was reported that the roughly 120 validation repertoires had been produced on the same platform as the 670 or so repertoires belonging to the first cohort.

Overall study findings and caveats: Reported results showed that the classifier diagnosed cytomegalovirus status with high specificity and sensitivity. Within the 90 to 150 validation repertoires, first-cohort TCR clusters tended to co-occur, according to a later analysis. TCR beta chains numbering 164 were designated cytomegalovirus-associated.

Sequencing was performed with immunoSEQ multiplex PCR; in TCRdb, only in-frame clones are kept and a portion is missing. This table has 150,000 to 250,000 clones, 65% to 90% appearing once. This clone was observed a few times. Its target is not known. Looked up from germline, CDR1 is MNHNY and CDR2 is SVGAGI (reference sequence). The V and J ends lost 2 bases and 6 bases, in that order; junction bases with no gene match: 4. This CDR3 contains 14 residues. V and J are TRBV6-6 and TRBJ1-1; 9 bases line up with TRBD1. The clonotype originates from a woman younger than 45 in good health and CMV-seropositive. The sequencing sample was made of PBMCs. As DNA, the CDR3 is TGTGCCAGCAGTTACGACAGGGGGACGTCTGAAGCTTTCTTT. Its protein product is CASSYDRGTSEAFF.